The 32 T cell receptor beta chains below were found in one sample sequenced in a study of T cells after posttransplantation cyclophosphamide. Profiled with immunoSEQ multiplex PCR; TCRdb holds only in-frame clones, not every one. The table shows 15,000 to 20,000 clones, with roughly 90% occurring only once. Busulfan-fludarabine conditioning, marrow transplant, and cyclophosphamide on days +3 and +4 were administered. The material was PBMCs, obtained after allogeneic stem cell transplant with posttransplant cyclophosphamide. The receptors stem from a female patient aged 40-50 years who received an allogeneic stem cell transplant from a related donor, was CMV-positive, and had no GVHD. Part of the T cell pool may stem from the graft donor.

The chain has TRBV28 and TRBJ2-3; 10 bases match TRBD2. V dropped 3 bases and J dropped 5; count of bases not matched to a gene: 5. Germline CDR1 reads MDHEN; CDR2 reads SYDVKM. The CDR3 has 15 residues. Written as DNA, the CDR3 is TGTGCCAGCAGTTTGCAGCGGGAGGGCCAAGATACGCAGTATTTT. This translates into CASSLQREGQDTQYF.

The V and J genes are TRBV7-2 and TRBJ2-5; maybe TRBD1 (6 bases). Germline CDR1 is SGHTA and CDR2 is FQGNSA. This CDR3 has 13 amino acids. V lost 2 bases to trimming and J lost 3 bases, with 7 bases between them. The CDR3 sequence: CASSLHREETQYF. Written as DNA, the CDR3 is TGTGCCAGCAGCTTACACAGGGAAGAGACCCAGTACTTC. Drawing the rest from reference TRBV7-2 and TRBJ2-5, the complete variable domain is GAGVSQSPSNKVTEKGKDVELRCDPISGHTALYWYRQSLGQGLEFLIYFQGNSAPDKSGLPSDRFSAERTGGSVSTLTIQRTQQEDSAVYLCASSLHREETQYFGPGTRLLVL.

CDR3 region: CASSPMTSSQETQYF. CDR3 coding DNA: TGTGCCAGCAGCCCCATGACTAGTTCCCAAGAGACCCAGTACTTC. This chain uses TRBV7-2 with TRBJ2-5, with a tentative D call TRBD2 (6 bases). The germline CDR1 and CDR2 sequences are SGHTA and FQGNSA. The CDR3 loop spans 15 amino acids. The V end lost 5 bases, the J end lost 1 base, and 14 bases lay between the germline ends.

The chain couples TRBV9 to TRBJ2-1; tentative D call: TRBD2 (6 bases). Germline CDR1 and CDR2: SGDLS and YYNGEE. There are 15 residues in the CDR3. V was shortened by 0 bases and J by 4 bases, with 11 bases between the two germline ends. CDR3 in DNA: TGTGCCAGCAGCGTAGGTCCAGCGGGTTACAATGAGCAGTTCTTC. Its translation: CASSVGPAGYNEQFF.

The chain couples TRBV10-3 to TRBJ2-1; 14 nucleotides line up with TRBD2. In germline, CDR1 is ENHRY, CDR2 SYGVKD. There are 16 residues in the CDR3. V was pared by 6 bases and J by 2 bases, with 3 bases of the junction left unmatched. CDR3 in amino acids: CAIRGLAGDPYNEQFF. CDR3 in DNA: TGTGCCATCAGGGGACTAGCGGGAGACCCCTACAATGAGCAGTTCTTC.

The chain recombines TRBV14 with TRBJ2-1, with D possibly matching TRBD2 (6 bases). V lost 1 base and J 9 bases, leaving 13 bases between the germline ends. CDR3 length: 14 amino acids. The germline gives CDR1 SGHDN, CDR2 FVKESK. The CDR3 DNA sequence: TGTGCCAGCAGCCAAGTTTTCGGGGGTACTGAGCAGTTCTTC. The encoded protein is CASSQVFGGTEQFF.

The rearrangement links TRBV4-3 to TRBJ2-7; a possible D gene is TRBD1 (6 bases). Germline V CDR1 and CDR2: LGHNA, YSLEER. The CDR3 totals 14 residues. Trimming left V 2 bases short and J 5 bases short, with 13 bases between. The CDR3 reads CASSQSDRLHEQYF. In nucleotides, the CDR3 is TGCGCCAGCAGCCAATCAGACAGGCTCCACGAGCAGTACTTC.

The genes are TRBV6-1 and TRBJ1-1; D is unresolved. V was shortened by 10 bases and J by 4 bases, with 13 bases between the two germline ends. Per the germline V gene, CDR1 is MNHNS and CDR2 is SASEGT. The CDR3 loop spans 12 amino acids. The CDR3 nucleotides are TGTGCCACCCACAGAGTGGGCACTGAAGCTTTCTTT. It yields the protein CATHRVGTEAFF.

The gene calls are TRBV5-1 and TRBJ2-1; 12 positions match TRBD2. The CDR3 covers 15 residues. Trimming took 3 bases from V and 5 from J; bases not matched to a gene: 3. The germline V gene encodes CDR1 SGHRS and CDR2 YFSETQ. CDR3 residues: CASSWTSGNHNEQFF. The CDR3 nucleotides are TGCGCCAGCAGCTGGACTAGCGGGAACCACAATGAGCAGTTCTTC.

The rearrangement links TRBV7-3 to TRBJ2-2; TRBD1 agrees at 7 bases. This CDR3 spans 15 amino acids. Trimming at V came to 5 bases and at J to 1 base, leaving 4 bases not matched to a gene. The germline gives CDR1 SGHTA, CDR2 FQGTGA. The DNA for the CDR3 is TGTGCCAGCAGCACCCGGACAGGGAACACCGGGGAGCTGTTTTTT. This sequence encodes CASSTRTGNTGELFF.

The gene calls are TRBV29-1 and TRBJ2-2, with D maybe TRBD2 (6 bases). V gave up 0 bases and J gave up 0 bases, with 11 bases separating them. CDR1 is SQVTM and CDR2 is ANQGSEA in the germline V gene. The CDR3 consists of 16 residues. The CDR3 DNA is TGCAGCGTTGAAGATTGGGGACTGTCGAACACCGGGGAGCTGTTTTTT. It encodes CSVEDWGLSNTGELFF.

V usage is TRBV5-1 and J usage is TRBJ2-3, with TRBD2 matching 13 bases. Germline V gene sequence: CDR1 SGHRS, CDR2 YFSETQ. The CDR3 loop spans 18 amino acids. V lost 4 bases and J lost 2; bases outside the gene matches: 10. The CDR3 sequence is CASSRGLLAGGITDTQYF. CDR3 DNA sequence: TGCGCCAGCAGCAGGGGCCTACTAGCGGGAGGGATCACAGATACGCAGTATTTT.

The chain uses TRBV19 and TRBJ2-1; 11 bases align to TRBD2. The CDR3 spans 14 residues. V lost 7 bases and J lost 7; bases outside the gene matches: 6. Germline V CDR1 and CDR2: LNHDA, SQIVND (reference sequence). The CDR3 nucleotides read TGTGCCAGTATAGGGATAGCGGGAGGGAATGAGCAGTTCTTC. This sequence encodes CASIGIAGGNEQFF.

This chain joins TRBV28 and TRBJ2-3, with 8 bases aligning to TRBD2. CDR3 length: 16 residues. Germline CDR1 and CDR2: MDHEN and SYDVKM. V shed 3 bases and J 2 bases; nucleotides not matched to a gene: 7. The CDR3, as DNA: TGTGCCAGCAGTTTTGTGGCGGGAGGTATCACAGATACGCAGTATTTT. Translated: CASSFVAGGITDTQYF.

The CDR3 loop reads CASSVDVAETQYF. DNA for the CDR3: TGTGCCAGCAGCGTAGATGTCGCGGAGACCCAGTACTTC. V gene TRBV9 combines with J gene TRBJ2-5; D not certain. V was pared by 0 bases and J by 5 bases, with 8 bases between. The CDR3 contains 13 residues. CDR1 and CDR2 (germline): SGDLS, YYNGEE.

The CDR3 sequence is CASSIDRAIYF. For the CDR3, the DNA is TGTGCCAGCAGCATCGACAGAGCCATATATTTT. This chain connects TRBV7-2 to TRBJ1-3, with a possible D match to TRBD1 (5 bases). Germline-derived CDR1 and CDR2 are SGHTA and FQGNSA. The ends were cut back, 5 bases at V and 11 bases at J, with 10 bases in the middle. The CDR3 consists of 11 residues. The variable domain in full, with the rest retrieved from reference TRBV7-2 and TRBJ1-3, is GAGVSQSPSNKVTEKGKDVELRCDPISGHTALYWYRQSLGQGLEFLIYFQGNSAPDKSGLPSDRFSAERTGGSVSTLTIQRTQQEDSAVYLCASSIDRAIYFGEGSWLTVV.

The J gene is TRBJ2-4, the V gene TRBV5-1; 10 nucleotides line up with TRBD1. Losses at the gene ends were 3 bases for V and 8 bases for J; bases not matched to a gene: 2. Germline CDR1 reads SGHRS; CDR2 reads YFSETQ. The CDR3 runs 13 residues. The CDR3 sequence: CASSSDRGDIQYF. As DNA, the CDR3 is TGCGCCAGCAGCTCGGACAGGGGGGACATTCAGTACTTC.

In DNA form, the CDR3 reads TGTGCCAGCACCCCTAGTATTAACATATACTCGAGTGAAAAACTGTTTTTT. This gives the protein CASTPSINIYSSEKLFF. The rearrangement joins TRBV11-2 to TRBJ1-4; D gene uncertain. Trimming shortened V by 7 bases and J by 7 bases, and 25 bases separated the two germline ends. Germline CDR1 is SGHAT and CDR2 is FQNNGV. The length of the CDR3 is 17 residues.

The J gene is TRBJ2-7, the V gene TRBV7-8; 10 bases line up with TRBD1. Germline V gene sequence: CDR1 SGHVS, CDR2 FQNEAQ. This CDR3 comprises 15 residues. Trimming cost V 4 bases and J 2 bases; bases outside gene matches: 5. This chain's CDR3 is CASSSPGQGPYEQYF. The CDR3 region has the DNA TGTGCCAGCAGCTCGCCGGGACAGGGGCCCTACGAGCAGTACTTC.

The V call is TRBV30, the J call TRBJ1-5; 8 bases are shared with TRBD1. Germline values: CDR1 GTSNPN, CDR2 SVGIG (reference sequence). The V segment lost 5 bases and the J segment 4 bases; nucleotides outside the gene matches: 13. The CDR3 totals 16 residues. The CDR3 loop is CAWAGTGPRANQPQHF. CDR3 nucleotide sequence: TGTGCCTGGGCTGGGACAGGCCCACGGGCGAATCAGCCCCAGCATTTT.

The V gene is TRBV11-2, the J gene TRBJ1-1, with D possibly being TRBD1 (5 bases). The CDR3 sequence is 12 residues long. V was cut by 5 bases and J by 8 bases, with 12 bases left in between. The germline gives CDR1 SGHAT, CDR2 FQNNGV. The CDR3 protein is CASSPGATEAFF. The CDR3 bases are TGTGCCAGCAGCCCTGGGGCTACGGAAGCTTTCTTT.

The chain couples TRBV19 to TRBJ1-1; D is uncertain. The CDR3 contains 12 residues. Germline CDR1 is LNHDA and CDR2 is SQIVND (reference sequence). The V end was cut by 5 bases, the J end by 5 bases, with 9 bases between. As DNA, the CDR3 is TGTGCCAGTAGTCACCGGGGAACTGAAGCTTTCTTT. It yields the protein CASSHRGTEAFF.

This sequence joins TRBV27 and TRBJ1-2, with D possibly matching TRBD1 (5 bases). Germline V lookup: CDR1 MNHEY, CDR2 SMNVEV (reference sequence). This CDR3 is 16 amino acids long. Trimming cost V 3 bases and J 10 bases, with 24 bases left between them. The CDR3 reads CASSFRFAGRYISYTF. In nucleotides, the CDR3 is TGTGCCAGCAGTTTCCGCTTCGCAGGGAGGTACATTTCCTACACCTTC.

The J gene is TRBJ2-1, the V gene TRBV28; TRBD2 agrees at 8 bases. The CDR3 length is 17 residues. The germline CDR1 and CDR2 sequences are MDHEN and SYDVKM. With 1 base clipped from V and 2 bases from J, the junction kept 7 bases outside the gene matches. The CDR3 DNA follows: TGTGCCAGCAGTTTATCCCTCACTAGCGGACCCTACAATGAGCAGTTCTTC. This translates into CASSLSLTSGPYNEQFF.

The genes are TRBV7-3 and TRBJ2-2; TRBD2 matches 9 bases. The CDR3 runs to 15 residues. Germline V CDR1 and CDR2: SGHTA, FQGTGA. The V and J ends lost 5 bases and 5 bases, in that order; junction bases with no gene match: 6. The CDR3 region has the DNA TGTGCCAGCAGCCCGGGGCTAGCGGGAACCGGGGAGCTGTTTTTT. This gives the protein CASSPGLAGTGELFF. The full variable domain, in which reference TRBV7-3 and TRBJ2-2 provide the parts outside the CDR3, is GAGVSQTPSNKVTEKGKYVELRCDPISGHTALYWYRQSLGQGPEFLIYFQGTGAADDSGLPNDRFFAVRPEGSVSTLKIQRTERGDSAVYLCASSPGLAGTGELFFGEGSRLTVL.

The CDR3 is CASSVAQDRGGYNEQFF. In DNA, the CDR3 is TGTGCCAGCAGCGTAGCCCAAGACAGGGGCGGATACAATGAGCAGTTCTTC. This chain links TRBV9 with TRBJ2-1; 8 positions agree with TRBD1. With 0 bases clipped from V and 4 bases from J, the junction kept 9 bases outside the gene matches. CDR3 length equals 17 residues. The germline V gene has CDR1 SGDLS and CDR2 YYNGEE.

The chain combines TRBV28 with TRBJ2-7; possibly TRBD1 for D (6 bases). Germline V gives CDR1 MDHEN, CDR2 SYDVKM. Trimming stripped 6 bases from V and 7 bases from J, with 16 bases between. The CDR3 runs 13 residues. The CDR3 DNA is TGTGCCAGCAGGCCGGGACACCCCTCTGAGCAGTACTTC. It encodes CASRPGHPSEQYF.

This rearrangement joins TRBV7-8 to TRBJ2-5; 8 bases are a match to TRBD1. The end of the DNA aligns better with TRBJ2-7, so the J call may be wrong. Germline V gene lookup returns CDR1 SGHVS and CDR2 FQNEAQ. The CDR3 contains 15 residues. The CDR3 region is CASSFPGGRGHEQYF. The CDR3 DNA follows: TGTGCCAGCAGCTTCCCCGGGGGCAGGGGGCACGAGCAGTACTTC.

The chain links TRBV27 to TRBJ2-3; 7 bases are a match to TRBD2. Germline V lookup: CDR1 MNHEY, CDR2 SMNVEV (reference sequence). The length of the CDR3 is 14 residues. Trimming took 5 bases from V and 2 from J; bases not matched to a gene: 4. The CDR3 sequence is CASSASGLTDTQYF. The CDR3 nucleotides are TGTGCCAGCAGTGCTAGCGGACTCACAGATACGCAGTATTTT.

In DNA form, the CDR3 reads TGTGCCAGCAGGGGGACAGGCACCTACGAGCAGTACTTC. Translated, it gives CASRGTGTYEQYF. The genes are TRBV2 and TRBJ2-7; 8 bases agree with TRBD1. The germline gives CDR1 SNHLY, CDR2 FYNNEI. The CDR3 loop spans 13 amino acids. V gave up 6 bases and J gave up 2 bases; unmatched junction bases: 3.

The rearrangement joins TRBV28 to TRBJ2-7; D unclear. V was shortened by 6 bases and J by 3 bases, with 18 bases between the two germline ends. Germline V lookup: CDR1 MDHEN, CDR2 SYDVKM. There are 15 residues in the CDR3. The CDR3 region has the DNA TGTGCCAGCAGCTCAACCGCCCTCGTAGTCTACGAGCAGTACTTC. This gives the protein CASSSTALVVYEQYF.

The V gene is TRBV5-1, the J gene TRBJ2-5, with D possibly matching TRBD1 (6 bases). The better agreement between TRBJ2-7 and the DNA end casts doubt on the J call. CDR3 length: 15 residues. From germline, CDR1 is SGHRS and CDR2 YFSETQ. CDR3 amino acids: CASSLPGHPPYEQYF. The CDR3 nucleotides read TGCGCCAGCAGCCTACCGGGACACCCGCCCTACGAGCAGTACTTC.